A selection of T cell receptor beta chains follows, all from one sample in a study of blood T cell repertoires in COVID-19. Clones were read by immunoSEQ multiplex PCR, and TCRdb kept only the in-frame ones, dropping some. The repertoire holds under 250,000 clones, with 83% as singletons. Sequencing was carried out using PBMCs or T cells enriched from blood (not recorded which). The receptors shown here come from a woman aged 45-65 years who had been exposed to COVID-19. The CDR3 runs from the conserved cysteine through the conserved F or W. The D gene is left open where the match is weak. Rows give clone size only sometimes, using once, few, many, or a class for an expanded clone.

d_call: .
j_call: TRBJ1-2
v_call: TRBV6-5
clone_size: .
cdr3_aa: CASTEKSGYTF
cdr3_nt: TGTGCCAGCACCGAGAAAAGTGGCTACACCTTC

d_call: .
j_call: TRBJ1-1
v_call: TRBV7-8
clone_size: few
cdr3_aa: CASSLDLRVNTEAFF
cdr3_nt: TGTGCCAGCAGCTTAGATCTCAGGGTGAACACTGAAGCTTTCTTT

d_call: .
j_call: TRBJ2-7
v_call: TRBV28
clone_size: .
cdr3_aa: CASSFRGTTSYEQYF
cdr3_nt: TGTGCCAGCAGTTTCCGCGGGACCACCTCCTACGAGCAGTACTTC

d_call: TRBD1
j_call: TRBJ1-6
v_call: TRBV19
clone_size: .
cdr3_aa: CASKTGQGNSPLHF
cdr3_nt: TGTGCCAGTAAAACAGGACAGGGGAATTCACCCCTCCACTTT

d_call: .
j_call: TRBJ1-2
v_call: TRBV5-6
clone_size: few
cdr3_aa: CASSSDLDSYYGYTF
cdr3_nt: TGTGCCAGCAGCTCAGATTTGGACAGCTACTATGGCTACACCTTC

d_call: .
j_call: TRBJ2-3
v_call: TRBV10-3
clone_size: once
cdr3_aa: CAISPSISGADTQYF
cdr3_nt: TGTGCCATCAGCCCCTCCATCTCGGGGGCAGATACGCAGTATTTT

d_call: .
j_call: TRBJ1-5
v_call: TRBV4-3
clone_size: .
cdr3_aa: CASSPRGSSQPQHF
cdr3_nt: TGCGCCAGCAGCCCACGAGGGAGTAGTCAGCCCCAGCATTTT

d_call: .
j_call: TRBJ2-1
v_call: TRBV11-2
clone_size: few
cdr3_aa: CASSPFDEQFF
cdr3_nt: TGTGCCAGCAGCCCCTTCGATGAGCAGTTCTTC

d_call: TRBD1
j_call: TRBJ2-5
v_call: TRBV3-1/TRBV3-2
clone_size: .
cdr3_aa: CASSLRTGKETQYF
cdr3_nt: TGTGCCAGCAGCCTTAGGACAGGGAAGGAGACCCAGTACTTC

d_call: .
j_call: TRBJ1-1
v_call: TRBV18
clone_size: few
cdr3_aa: CASSRQPSSGNTEAFF
cdr3_nt: TGTGCCAGCTCACGACAGCCGTCCTCAGGGAACACTGAAGCTTTCTTT

d_call: .
j_call: TRBJ2-5
v_call: TRBV9
clone_size: .
cdr3_aa: CASSLQDTPRETQYF
cdr3_nt: TGTGCCAGCAGCCTGCAGGACACCCCAAGAGAGACCCAGTACTTC

d_call: .
j_call: TRBJ2-1
v_call: TRBV10-1
clone_size: .
cdr3_aa: CASSQDRAGEQFF
cdr3_nt: TGCGCCAGCAGCCAGGACCGGGCAGGGGAGCAGTTCTTC

d_call: .
j_call: TRBJ1-1
v_call: TRBV4-2
clone_size: .
cdr3_aa: CASSQGGSTEAFF
cdr3_nt: TGTGCCAGCAGCCAGGGAGGGAGCACTGAAGCTTTCTTT

d_call: .
j_call: TRBJ2-5
v_call: TRBV5-1
clone_size: .
cdr3_aa: CASSPEVETQYF
cdr3_nt: TGCGCCAGCAGCCCCGAGGTAGAGACCCAGTACTTC

d_call: .
j_call: TRBJ2-6
v_call: TRBV13
clone_size: .
cdr3_aa: CASSLGTAGANVLTF
cdr3_nt: TGTGCCAGCAGCTTAGGGACAGCTGGGGCCAACGTCCTGACTTTC

d_call: .
j_call: TRBJ1-2
v_call: TRBV15
clone_size: .
cdr3_aa: CATSRAPDRTRGYTF
cdr3_nt: TGTGCCACCAGCAGGGCGCCAGACAGGACCCGGGGCTACACCTTC

d_call: TRBD1
j_call: TRBJ2-7
v_call: TRBV5-1
clone_size: .
cdr3_aa: CASSYPRTGGNEQYF
cdr3_nt: TGCGCCAGCAGCTACCCGAGAACAGGGGGCAACGAGCAGTACTTC

d_call: TRBD2
j_call: TRBJ2-5
v_call: TRBV4-3
clone_size: .
cdr3_aa: CASSQGLADQETQYF
cdr3_nt: TGCGCCAGCAGCCAAGGGCTAGCGGACCAAGAGACCCAGTACTTC

d_call: TRBD2
j_call: TRBJ2-4
v_call: TRBV13
clone_size: .
cdr3_aa: CASSASGAAKNIQYF
cdr3_nt: TGTGCCAGCAGCGCTAGCGGGGCAGCCAAAAACATTCAGTACTTC

d_call: .
j_call: TRBJ2-3
v_call: TRBV6-1
clone_size: .
cdr3_aa: CASSDGTLGTDTQYF
cdr3_nt: TGTGCCAGCAGTGACGGGACTCTGGGCACAGATACGCAGTATTTT

d_call: TRBD2
j_call: TRBJ2-1
v_call: TRBV9
clone_size: .
cdr3_aa: CASSGGLADNEQFF
cdr3_nt: TGTGCCAGCAGCGGGGGACTAGCGGACAATGAGCAGTTCTTC

d_call: .
j_call: TRBJ1-1
v_call: TRBV7-9
clone_size: few
cdr3_aa: CASSWFAGPNTEAFF
cdr3_nt: TGTGCCAGCAGCTGGTTTGCGGGACCTAACACTGAAGCTTTCTTT

d_call: .
j_call: TRBJ2-4
v_call: TRBV12-5
clone_size: .
cdr3_aa: CASGTTGRTVNIQYF
cdr3_nt: TGTGCTAGTGGTACAACCGGGAGGACAGTAAACATTCAGTACTTC

d_call: TRBD1
j_call: TRBJ1-2
v_call: TRBV5-1
clone_size: .
cdr3_aa: CASSLQTGAGYGYTF
cdr3_nt: TGCGCCAGCAGCCTACAGACAGGGGCGGGCTATGGCTACACCTTC

d_call: .
j_call: TRBJ2-1
v_call: TRBV7-2
clone_size: .
cdr3_aa: CASSFQGIYNEQFF
cdr3_nt: TGTGCCAGCAGCTTCCAGGGAATCTACAATGAGCAGTTCTTC

d_call: TRBD1
j_call: TRBJ1-5
v_call: TRBV2
clone_size: .
cdr3_aa: CASRGTGGFWQPQHF
cdr3_nt: TGTGCCAGCAGGGGGACAGGGGGCTTTTGGCAGCCCCAGCATTTT

d_call: .
j_call: TRBJ1-2
v_call: TRBV18
clone_size: .
cdr3_aa: CASRTERPNYGYTF
cdr3_nt: TGTGCCTCAAGGACAGAGAGGCCTAACTATGGCTACACCTTC

d_call: .
j_call: TRBJ2-5
v_call: TRBV7-8
clone_size: .
cdr3_aa: CASSFRGGLQETQYF
cdr3_nt: TGTGCCAGCAGCTTTAGGGGGGGACTCCAAGAGACCCAGTACTTC

d_call: TRBD1
j_call: TRBJ1-2
v_call: TRBV12-3/TRBV12-4
clone_size: once
cdr3_aa: CASSLGTGGGYTF
cdr3_nt: TGTGCCAGCAGTTTGGGGACAGGGGGGGGATACACCTTC

d_call: .
j_call: TRBJ2-7
v_call: TRBV5-5
clone_size: .
cdr3_aa: CASTPEGLSGISYEQYF
cdr3_nt: TGTGCCAGCACCCCGGAAGGGCTTTCGGGGATCTCCTACGAGCAGTACTTC

d_call: .
j_call: TRBJ1-1
v_call: TRBV6-5
clone_size: many
cdr3_aa: CASSPSYRLEAFF
cdr3_nt: TGTGCCAGCAGCCCATCCTACAGGCTTGAAGCTTTCTTT

d_call: TRBD1
j_call: TRBJ1-1
v_call: TRBV14
clone_size: .
cdr3_aa: CASSQRTGRWGAFF
cdr3_nt: TGTGCCAGCAGCCAACGGACAGGCCGTTGGGGAGCTTTCTTT

d_call: TRBD1
j_call: TRBJ2-7
v_call: TRBV27
clone_size: few
cdr3_aa: CASSFSGQGIYYEQYF
cdr3_nt: TGTGCCAGCAGTTTTTCCGGACAGGGCATTTACTACGAGCAGTACTTC

d_call: TRBD1
j_call: TRBJ1-3
v_call: TRBV10-2
clone_size: .
cdr3_aa: CASSDPTGAGNTIYF
cdr3_nt: TGCGCCAGCAGTGATCCGACAGGGGCTGGAAACACCATATATTTT

d_call: .
j_call: TRBJ1-2
v_call: TRBV27
clone_size: once
cdr3_aa: CASRPSAGTRVTLNYGYTF
cdr3_nt: TGTGCCAGCAGACCCTCGGCGGGGACGAGGGTCACCCTTAACTATGGCTACACCTTC

d_call: TRBD1
j_call: TRBJ1-2
v_call: TRBV9
clone_size: once
cdr3_aa: CASSVDGTGYGYTF
cdr3_nt: TGTGCCAGCAGCGTAGATGGGACAGGATATGGCTACACCTTC

d_call: .
j_call: TRBJ1-1
v_call: TRBV4-1
clone_size: few
cdr3_aa: CASSQQEGIQGSDTEAFF
cdr3_nt: TGCGCCAGCAGCCAGCAGGAGGGAATTCAGGGATCAGACACTGAAGCTTTCTTT

d_call: .
j_call: TRBJ1-4
v_call: TRBV7-6
clone_size: .
cdr3_aa: CASSLSMEEKLFF
cdr3_nt: TGTGCCAGCAGCCTATCCATGGAGGAAAAACTGTTTTTT

d_call: TRBD2
j_call: TRBJ2-5
v_call: TRBV12-5
clone_size: .
cdr3_aa: CASGLAGYPQETQYF
cdr3_nt: TGTGCTTCTGGGCTAGCGGGATATCCACAAGAGACCCAGTACTTC

d_call: .
j_call: TRBJ2-2
v_call: TRBV4-3
clone_size: .
cdr3_aa: CASSQDEDTGELFF
cdr3_nt: TGCGCCAGCAGCCAAGATGAGGACACCGGGGAGCTGTTTTTT

d_call: .
j_call: TRBJ2-7
v_call: TRBV3-1/TRBV3-2
clone_size: .
cdr3_aa: CASSLSRDSSYEQYF
cdr3_nt: TGTGCCAGCAGCCTGAGCCGGGACTCAAGCTACGAGCAGTACTTC

d_call: .
j_call: TRBJ2-7
v_call: TRBV12-3/TRBV12-4
clone_size: once
cdr3_aa: CANPTEHYEQYF
cdr3_nt: TGTGCCAACCCGACAGAGCACTACGAGCAGTACTTC

d_call: .
j_call: TRBJ1-2
v_call: TRBV15
clone_size: .
cdr3_aa: CATSFRQRNYGYTF
cdr3_nt: TGTGCCACCAGCTTTCGACAGCGTAACTATGGCTACACCTTC

d_call: TRBD1
j_call: TRBJ2-7
v_call: TRBV6-2/TRBV6-3
clone_size: .
cdr3_aa: CASSNPTGADYEQYF
cdr3_nt: TGTGCCAGCAGTAACCCGACAGGGGCAGACTACGAGCAGTACTTC

d_call: TRBD2
j_call: TRBJ2-3
v_call: TRBV10-1
clone_size: once
cdr3_aa: CASSEPGEGDTQYF
cdr3_nt: TGCGCCAGCAGTGAACCCGGGGAGGGAGATACGCAGTATTTT

d_call: TRBD2
j_call: TRBJ2-3
v_call: TRBV6-6
clone_size: .
cdr3_aa: CASRASAGGPNRQYF
cdr3_nt: TGTGCCAGCAGAGCCTCAGCGGGGGGGCCTAACAGGCAGTATTTT

d_call: TRBD1
j_call: TRBJ2-1
v_call: TRBV6-5
clone_size: .
cdr3_aa: CASSYQNRGQEQFF
cdr3_nt: TGTGCCAGCAGTTACCAAAACAGGGGTCAGGAGCAGTTCTTC

d_call: .
j_call: TRBJ1-2
v_call: TRBV29-1
clone_size: .
cdr3_aa: CGASGVSSYGYTF
cdr3_nt: TGCGGGGCCTCGGGAGTGTCGAGCTATGGCTACACCTTC

d_call: .
j_call: TRBJ1-1
v_call: TRBV18
clone_size: .
cdr3_aa: CASSPGGGGGTEAFF
cdr3_nt: TGTGCCAGCTCGCCAGGCGGAGGCGGGGGCACTGAAGCTTTCTTT

d_call: TRBD2
j_call: TRBJ2-2
v_call: TRBV11-2
clone_size: .
cdr3_aa: CASSPTITSGGAETGELFF
cdr3_nt: TGTGCCAGCAGCCCCACCATAACTAGCGGGGGGGCCGAGACCGGGGAGCTGTTTTTT

d_call: TRBD1
j_call: TRBJ1-1
v_call: TRBV6-5
clone_size: .
cdr3_aa: CASRASQGARTEAFF
cdr3_nt: TGTGCCAGCAGAGCTAGCCAGGGGGCGAGGACTGAAGCTTTCTTT

d_call: TRBD2
j_call: TRBJ2-2
v_call: TRBV3-1/TRBV3-2
clone_size: .
cdr3_aa: CASSQEISGGYTGELFF
cdr3_nt: TGTGCCAGCAGCCAAGAAATCTCCGGGGGGTACACCGGGGAGCTGTTTTTT

d_call: .
j_call: TRBJ1-6
v_call: TRBV14
clone_size: few
cdr3_aa: CASSSGAGTSPLHF
cdr3_nt: TGTGCCAGCAGCTCAGGGGCCGGGACTTCACCCCTCCACTTT